Listed below are T cell receptor beta chains from one sample, sequenced in a study of CD8 T cells in Susac syndrome. TCRdb analysed the immunoSEQ multiplex PCR reads with MiXCR anew, one entry per CDR3 protein. Of hundreds of thousands of distinct CDR3 sequences detected, 75% to 85% appear once; the ten largest clones hold around 0.2%. The sequencing input was CD8+ T cells from PBMCs. The receptors originated from a human donor with multiple sclerosis. CDR3s include the opening cysteine and the closing phenylalanine or tryptophan. D genes are given only for firm matches. Expanded clones are given a class, and other clones once, few, many or no size at all.

d_gene	v_gene	abundance	j_gene	CDR3aa	CDR3nt
TRBD1	TRBV7-9	NA	TRBJ2-3	CASSQWTGGTDTQYF	TGTGCCAGCAGCCAATGGACAGGGGGCACAGATACGCAGTATTTT
TRBD2	TRBV6-2/TRBV6-3	NA	TRBJ2-5	CASRPSLAGAETQYF	TGTGCCAGCAGGCCCTCGCTAGCGGGAGCCGAGACCCAGTACTTC
TRBD1	TRBV12-3/TRBV12-4	NA	TRBJ2-1	CASRGGQGAVDEQFF	TGTGCCAGCAGGGGGGGACAGGGGGCGGTCGATGAGCAGTTCTTC
TRBD2	TRBV28	NA	TRBJ2-3	CATKIAGGSTDTQYF	TGTGCCACAAAAATAGCGGGAGGGAGCACAGATACGCAGTATTTT
TRBD2	TRBV4-3	once	TRBJ2-1	CASTLGLAAYNEQFF	TGCGCCAGCACCCTGGGACTAGCGGCCTACAATGAGCAGTTCTTC
NA	TRBV27	NA	TRBJ1-1	CASSFSSPFNTEAFF	TGTGCCAGCAGTTTCAGTTCTCCCTTCAACACTGAAGCTTTCTTT
NA	TRBV5-6	few	TRBJ2-7	CASSGTAYEQYF	TGTGCCAGCAGCGGCACCGCCTACGAGCAGTACTTC
TRBD1	TRBV6-5	NA	TRBJ1-5	CASRQGGGPQHF	TGTGCCAGCAGACAGGGGGGAGGTCCCCAGCATTTT
NA	TRBV7-9	once	TRBJ1-1	CASSLGPGYTEAFF	TGTGCCAGCAGCTTAGGGCCGGGGTACACTGAAGCTTTCTTT
TRBD1	TRBV5-1	NA	TRBJ1-4	CASSSEDRPTNEKLFF	TGCGCCAGCAGCTCCGAGGACAGGCCAACTAATGAAAAACTGTTTTTT
NA	TRBV29-1	NA	TRBJ1-2	CSVEDWSGGGYTF	TGCAGCGTTGAAGATTGGAGCGGGGGTGGCTACACCTTC
NA	TRBV7-8	NA	TRBJ2-3	CASSLYSSGSTDTQYF	TGTGCCAGCAGCTTATATTCGAGCGGGAGCACAGATACGCAGTATTTT
NA	TRBV27	NA	TRBJ2-4	CASSRGRGIQYF	TGTGCCAGCAGTAGGGGCCGAGGCATTCAGTACTTC
NA	TRBV7-2	once	TRBJ2-3	CASSLTGGATDTQYF	TGTGCCAGCAGCTTAACTGGAGGCGCCACAGATACGCAGTATTTT
NA	TRBV5-1	NA	TRBJ2-1	CASSFPAGREQFF	TGCGCCAGCAGCTTCCCCGCGGGACGTGAGCAGTTCTTC
TRBD2	TRBV7-9	NA	TRBJ2-5	CASSPQTSGRETQYF	TGTGCCAGCAGCCCCCAGACTAGCGGGAGAGAGACCCAGTACTTC
NA	TRBV19	NA	TRBJ1-5	CASTLAGGNQPQHF	TGTGCCAGTACCCTCGCAGGGGGCAATCAGCCCCAGCATTTT
NA	TRBV4-3	NA	TRBJ2-7	CASSAGESGSYEQYF	TGCGCCAGCAGCGCCGGGGAAAGCGGGTCCTACGAGCAGTACTTC
NA	TRBV28	NA	TRBJ2-3	CASSLKAPVGTQYF	TGTGCCAGCAGTTTAAAAGCCCCGGTGGGTACGCAGTATTTT
TRBD2	TRBV11-3	NA	TRBJ2-1	CASSPRTSGRDEQFF	TGTGCCAGCAGCCCCCGGACTAGCGGGAGGGATGAGCAGTTCTTC
NA	TRBV19	NA	TRBJ1-1	CASSMGWTEAFF	TGTGCCAGTAGTATGGGGTGGACTGAAGCTTTCTTT
NA	TRBV13	NA	TRBJ2-1	CASSFRLEKNEQFF	TGTGCCAGCAGCTTCCGACTAGAGAAGAATGAGCAGTTCTTC
NA	TRBV18	NA	TRBJ2-7	CASSPVDGSSYEQYF	TGTGCCAGCTCACCGGTCGACGGCAGCTCCTACGAGCAGTACTTC
TRBD2	TRBV6-2/TRBV6-3	NA	TRBJ2-7	CASSLLAGAGVYEQYF	TGTGCCAGCAGTCTTCTAGCGGGAGCTGGGGTTTACGAGCAGTACTTC
NA	TRBV15	NA	TRBJ1-2	CATSYELGNYGYTF	TGTGCCACCAGCTACGAATTGGGGAACTATGGCTACACCTTC
NA	TRBV30	NA	TRBJ1-5	CAWRGQPNQPQHF	TGTGCCTGGAGAGGACAGCCCAATCAGCCCCAGCATTTT
TRBD2	TRBV7-3	NA	TRBJ2-1	CASSLTARGEGSYNEQFF	TGTGCCAGCAGCTTAACGGCTCGCGGGGAGGGCTCCTACAATGAGCAGTTCTTC
NA	TRBV4-3	NA	TRBJ2-5	CASSQDLLMERETQYF	TGCGCCAGCAGCCAAGACCTCCTTATGGAGAGAGAGACCCAGTACTTC
NA	TRBV19	NA	TRBJ1-5	CATAGWWRGSNQPQHF	TGTGCCACAGCCGGGTGGTGGAGAGGTAGCAATCAGCCCCAGCATTTT
NA	TRBV27	NA	TRBJ2-1	CASGPSDISYNEQFF	TGTGCCAGCGGCCCTAGCGACATCTCCTACAATGAGCAGTTCTTC
TRBD1	TRBV4-2	NA	TRBJ1-1	CASSQPSTGTTEAFF	TGTGCCAGCAGCCAGCCATCGACAGGGACCACTGAAGCTTTCTTT
TRBD2	TRBV19	NA	TRBJ2-7	CASSPGMGGSYEQYF	TGTGCCAGTAGTCCCGGGATGGGGGGGAGCTACGAGCAGTACTTC
NA	TRBV4-1	few	TRBJ2-5	CASSQGPGTGETQYF	TGCGCCAGCAGCCAAGGACCGGGGACGGGGGAGACCCAGTACTTC
TRBD1	TRBV27	NA	TRBJ1-2	CASSALGQGYGYTF	TGTGCCAGCAGTGCGTTGGGACAGGGCTATGGCTACACCTTC
NA	TRBV28	NA	TRBJ1-5	CASSSLPTRGGSNQPQHF	TGTGCCAGCAGTTCCCTTCCCACCCGCGGCGGGAGCAATCAGCCCCAGCATTTT
NA	TRBV15	NA	TRBJ2-3	CATSSDLLRGTDTQYF	TGTGCCACCAGCAGTGACTTGTTACGAGGCACAGATACGCAGTATTTT
NA	TRBV19	NA	TRBJ2-7	CASSILGEYEQYF	TGTGCCAGTAGTATCTTAGGGGAGTACGAGCAGTACTTC
NA	TRBV28	NA	TRBJ2-3	CASSWVSGTDTQYF	TGTGCCAGCAGTTGGGTTAGCGGCACAGATACGCAGTATTTT
NA	TRBV27	NA	TRBJ2-3	CASRILNSGLSTDTQYF	TGTGCCAGCAGGATCTTGAATAGCGGACTAAGCACAGATACGCAGTATTTT
TRBD2	TRBV27	NA	TRBJ2-7	CASSEAVGLIYEQYF	TGTGCCAGCAGTGAGGCTGTGGGACTAATCTACGAGCAGTACTTC
NA	TRBV3-1	NA	TRBJ2-1	CASSQDPRCSYNEQFF	TGTGCCAGCAGCCAAGATCCTCGATGCTCCTACAATGAGCAGTTCTTC